These T cell receptor beta chains were read from a single sample in a study of blood T cell repertoires in COVID-19. Here immunoSEQ multiplex PCR was the method, and the copy in TCRdb shows in-frame clones only, minus some. The table shows about 350,000 clones, with more than 70% occurring only once. Sequencing was carried out using PBMCs or T cells enriched from blood (not recorded which). These receptors came from a woman aged 25 to 45 who had been exposed to COVID-19. Both conserved end residues are part of each CDR3. The D gene is left open where the match is weak. The size field is filled for only some rows; it gives once, few, many or a size class.

TRBD2 TRBJ2-2 TRBV10-3 - CAIGLAGGDTGELFF TGTGCCATAGGACTAGCGGGAGGAGACACCGGGGAGCTGTTTTTT
- TRBJ1-2 TRBV7-9 - CASSLPGSGYGYTF TGTGCCAGCAGCCTACCAGGGTCCGGCTATGGCTACACCTTC
TRBD1 TRBJ2-5 TRBV28 - CASSLEGAGETQYF TGTGCCAGCAGTTTAGAGGGGGCGGGAGAGACCCAGTACTTC
TRBD1 TRBJ1-1 TRBV10-3 - CAISEIPRDRGLSEAFF TGTGCCATCAGTGAGATACCCCGGGACAGGGGGTTGAGTGAAGCTTTCTTT
TRBD1 TRBJ1-1 TRBV19 once CASSIGWTGSNTEAFF TGTGCCAGTAGTATAGGGTGGACAGGCTCGAACACTGAAGCTTTCTTT
TRBD1 TRBJ1-2 TRBV7-9 - CASSRRDSSNYGYTF TGTGCCAGCAGCCGCCGGGACAGCTCTAACTATGGCTACACCTTC
TRBD2 TRBJ2-3 TRBV27 - CASSPSWLAGDTDTQYF TGTGCCAGCAGTCCAAGCTGGCTAGCGGGGGACACAGATACGCAGTATTTT
- TRBJ2-2 TRBV30 - CAWSDPRMTGELFF TGTGCCTGGAGTGATCCTAGAATGACCGGGGAGCTGTTTTTT
TRBD1 TRBJ2-3 TRBV4-1 - CASSQDPQGNTDTQYF TGCGCCAGCAGCCAAGACCCACAGGGGAACACAGATACGCAGTATTTT
- TRBJ1-5 TRBV19 few CASSRKPGGQGAISNQPQHF TGTGCCAGTAGTAGAAAACCCGGGGGGCAGGGAGCCATTAGCAATCAGCCCCAGCATTTT
TRBD1 TRBJ1-1 TRBV5-1 - CASSLKGAVNTEAFF TGCGCCAGCAGCTTGAAGGGGGCCGTGAACACTGAAGCTTTCTTT
- TRBJ1-4 TRBV7-6 - CASSLGGQFRDEKLFF TGTGCCAGCAGCTTAGGAGGACAGTTCCGTGATGAAAAACTGTTTTTT
- TRBJ2-1 TRBV7-3 - CASSPSLGGDNEQFF TGTGCCAGCAGCCCCTCGCTAGGGGGGGACAATGAGCAGTTCTTC
TRBD1 TRBJ1-2 TRBV11-1 - CASSTHRGQHGYTF TGTGCCAGCAGCACACACAGGGGGCAACATGGCTACACCTTC
TRBD1 TRBJ1-5 TRBV7-2 - CASSLVDRDSNQPQHF TGTGCCAGCAGCTTAGTGGACAGGGATAGCAATCAGCCCCAGCATTTT
TRBD2 TRBJ2-7 TRBV27 - CASSLGLAGSEQYF TGTGCCAGCAGTTTAGGACTAGCGGGGAGCGAGCAGTACTTC
TRBD1 TRBJ1-2 TRBV28 - CASSESGTAYGYTF TGTGCCAGCAGTGAATCAGGGACAGCCTATGGCTACACCTTC
- TRBJ2-1 TRBV7-9 - CASSLGGDYNEQFF TGTGCCAGCAGCTTAGGCGGAGATTACAATGAGCAGTTCTTC
- TRBJ2-3 TRBV24-1 - CATSDARLTDTQYF TGTGCCACCAGTGATGCCCGACTCACAGATACGCAGTATTTT
TRBD2 TRBJ2-1 TRBV5-1 - CASSLDGTNKAQFF TGCGCCAGCAGCTTGGATGGGACTAACAAAGCGCAGTTCTTC
- TRBJ2-4 TRBV6-5 - CASSPGGGRDIQYF TGTGCCAGCAGTCCCGGCGGAGGACGGGACATTCAGTACTTC
- TRBJ2-3 TRBV30 - CAWTAVRGTDTQYF TGTGCCTGGACTGCCGTCCGAGGTACAGATACGCAGTATTTT
TRBD2 TRBJ2-1 TRBV20-1 - CSASRWGLAGHNEQFF TGCAGTGCTAGTCGGTGGGGACTAGCGGGTCACAATGAGCAGTTCTTC
TRBD1 TRBJ1-5 TRBV2 - CASSGGTDPNQPQHF TGTGCCAGCAGTGGGGGGACAGACCCCAATCAGCCCCAGCATTTT
TRBD2 TRBJ2-1 TRBV23-1 - CASSPRDYPGDSYNEQFF TGCGCCAGCAGCCCGCGGGACTACCCCGGCGACTCCTACAATGAGCAGTTCTTC
TRBD1 TRBJ1-1 TRBV27 - CASSWRTGFEAFF TGTGCCAGCAGTTGGAGGACAGGATTCGAAGCTTTCTTT
- TRBJ1-1 TRBV5-1 - CASSLGPTNTEAFF TGCGCCAGCAGCCTTGGGCCCACGAACACTGAAGCTTTCTTT
TRBD1 TRBJ2-3 TRBV5-1 - CASSATTGNGLDTQYF TGCGCCAGCAGCGCTACGACAGGGAACGGGTTAGATACGCAGTATTTT
- TRBJ1-2 TRBV29-1 - CSVADRTPYGYTF TGCAGCGTTGCCGACAGGACTCCTTATGGCTACACCTTC
TRBD2 TRBJ2-1 TRBV4-2 - CASSQAPSGKGGNEQFF TGTGCCAGCAGCCAAGCGCCTAGCGGGAAGGGGGGAAATGAGCAGTTCTTC
TRBD1 TRBJ2-2 TRBV7-6 few CASSGRTGQTGELFF TGTGCCAGCAGCGGCCGAACGGGACAGACCGGGGAGCTGTTTTTT
TRBD1 TRBJ1-1 TRBV18 - CASSPPGAGGVAEAFF TGTGCCAGCTCACCACCGGGTGCAGGGGGCGTCGCTGAAGCTTTCTTT
TRBD2 TRBJ2-1 TRBV5-1 few CASSLADPGRDEQFF TGCGCCAGCAGCTTGGCCGATCCAGGGAGGGATGAGCAGTTCTTC
- TRBJ1-5 TRBV28 - CASSLGTIGNQPQHF TGTGCCAGCAGTTTAGGCACGATCGGCAATCAGCCCCAGCATTTT
TRBD2 TRBJ2-7 TRBV29-1 once CSVDRTGGRYEQYF TGCAGCGTTGACAGAACGGGAGGCCGATACGAGCAGTACTTC
- TRBJ1-5 TRBV27 - CASSTYGGSNQPQHF TGTGCCAGCAGCACGTACGGGGGGAGCAATCAGCCCCAGCATTTT
- TRBJ1-2 TRBV28 once CASSTTGFYRYGYTF TGTGCCAGCAGTACAACAGGATTCTACCGCTATGGCTACACCTTC
- TRBJ1-4 TRBV7-9 - CASTEEEKLFF TGTGCCAGCACCGAGGAGGAAAAACTGTTTTTT
TRBD2 TRBJ2-3 TRBV7-9 - CASRLSGLAGGPSTDTQYF TGTGCCAGCAGACTTTCTGGACTAGCGGGAGGACCAAGCACAGATACGCAGTATTTT